One sample yielded the 20 T cell receptor beta chains listed below, sequenced in a study of CD8+ T cells in alopecia areata. This sample's treatment: oral pan-JAK inhibitor, 5-10 mg twice daily. RNA extraction and reverse transcription yielded cDNA as sequencing template. Repertoires were generated with immunoSEQ multiplex PCR, while TCRdb's copy carries only in-frame clones and drops some. The table shows some 240,000 clones, with 50% to 60% occurring only once. Sequenced material: CD4+ T cells sorted from blood, taken at week 4, from a patient treated with tofacitinib. The receptor source for this set is a human donor with alopecia areata.

As regards this clone: Other DNA sequences in the same sample also yield this CDR3. The rearrangement joins TRBV29-1 to TRBJ1-1, with TRBD1 as a possible D gene (6 bases). The CDR3 is 13 residues long. From germline, CDR1 is SQVTM and CDR2 ANQGSEA. Trimming left V 6 bases short and J 0 bases short, with 11 bases between. The CDR3 spells CSVEGGMNTEAFF. DNA for the CDR3: TGCAGCGTCGAGGGGGGCATGAACACTGAAGCTTTCTTT.

V is TRBV7-2 and J is TRBJ2-7; the D is unclear. The V and J ends lost 5 bases and 7 bases respectively, with 15 bases between them. The CDR3 spans 13 residues. From germline, CDR1 is SGHTA and CDR2 FQGNSA. CDR3 coding DNA: TGTGCCAGCAGCCAGAATTTGTTGCGGGAGCAGTACTTC. As protein: CASSQNLLREQYF. Full variable domain (rest looked up from reference TRBV7-2 and TRBJ2-7): GAGVSQSPSNKVTEKGKDVELRCDPISGHTALYWYRQSLGQGLEFLIYFQGNSAPDKSGLPSDRFSAERTGGSVSTLTIQRTQQEDSAVYLCASSQNLLREQYFGPGTRLTVT.

The chain combines TRBV4-3 with TRBJ2-3; no clear D. The CDR3 extends over 14 amino acids. CDR1 and CDR2 from the germline V gene are LGHNA and YSLEER. V was pared by 0 bases and J by 4 bases, with 8 bases between. The CDR3 here is CASSQEGRPDTQYF. CDR3 nucleotides: TGCGCCAGCAGCCAAGAGGGAAGGCCAGATACGCAGTATTTT.

The J gene is TRBJ2-2, the V gene TRBV25-1, with 8 bases aligning to TRBD1. Germline V gene sequence: CDR1 MGHDK, CDR2 SYGVNS. The CDR3 sequence is 13 residues long. The ends lost 6 bases at V and 7 bases at J; junction bases unmatched: 4. The CDR3 here is CASRDRVGGELFF. The CDR3 bases are TGTGCCAGCAGGGACAGGGTTGGCGGGGAGCTGTTTTTT.

The rearrangement links TRBV18 to TRBJ1-1; D is unresolved. Trimming left V 5 bases short and J 5 bases short, with 9 bases between. Germline lookup yields CDR1 KGHSH and CDR2 LQKENI. The CDR3 runs to 12 residues. In DNA, the CDR3 is TGTGCCAGCTCATTGGGTGAGACTGAAGCTTTCTTT. This encodes CASSLGETEAFF.

V is TRBV7-8 and J is TRBJ2-6; no reliable D call. Germline CDR1 is SGHVS and CDR2 is FQNEAQ. The CDR3 length is 16 residues. Trimming cost V 5 bases and J 0 bases, with 11 bases left between them. CDR3 in DNA: TGTGCCAGCAGCCCCCAAACGGCCTCTGGGGCCAACGTCCTGACTTTC. It codes for CASSPQTASGANVLTF.

This clone was detected a few times. The V gene is TRBV7-2, the J gene TRBJ1-3; 7 bases agree with TRBD1. CDR1 SGHTA and CDR2 FQGNSA come from the germline V gene. Trimming took 5 bases from V and 0 from J; bases not matched to a gene: 10. The CDR3 is 17 residues long. Here the CDR3 reads CASSLRTGEASGNTIYF. In DNA form, the CDR3 reads TGTGCCAGCAGCCTCCGAACAGGGGAGGCCTCTGGAAACACCATATATTTT.

V usage is TRBV30 and J usage is TRBJ1-2; D perhaps matches TRBD1 (6 bases). V was shortened by 5 bases and J by 4 bases, with 14 bases between the two germline ends. The CDR3 runs 13 residues. In germline, CDR1 is GTSNPN, CDR2 SVGIG (reference sequence). The CDR3 DNA reads as TGTGCCTGGGCAGAACAGGGTGGCTATGGCTACACCTTC. It specifies CAWAEQGGYGYTF. The full variable domain, in which reference TRBV30 and TRBJ1-2 provide the parts outside the CDR3, is SQTIHQWPATLVQPVGSPLSLECTVEGTSNPNLYWYRQAAGRGLQLLFYSVGIGQISSEVPQNLSASRPQDRQFILSSKKLLLSDSGFYLCAWAEQGGYGYTFGSGTRLTVV.

The rearrangement joins TRBV29-1 to TRBJ1-2; D is perhaps TRBD1 (5 bases). The germline V gene encodes CDR1 SQVTM and CDR2 ANQGSEA. V lost 0 bases and J 8 bases, leaving 16 bases between the germline ends. The CDR3 has 14 residues. The CDR3, as DNA: TGCAGCGTTGAAGAACCCGGGACCTCCGGGGGCTACACCTTC. As protein: CSVEEPGTSGGYTF.

The chain combines TRBV29-1 with TRBJ1-1; D is undetermined. Germline V CDR1 and CDR2: SQVTM, ANQGSEA. This CDR3 contains 12 residues. The V and J ends lost 6 bases and 1 base respectively, with 9 bases between them. CDR3 residues: CSVDTQNTEAFF. The DNA of the CDR3 is TGCAGCGTGGATACTCAGAACACTGAAGCTTTCTTT. Using reference TRBV29-1 and TRBJ1-1 for the parts outside the CDR3, the full variable domain is SAVISQKPSRDICQRGTSLTIQCQVDSQVTMMFWYRQQPGQSLTLIATANQGSEATYESGFVIDKFPISRPNLTFSTLTVSNMSPEDSSIYLCSVDTQNTEAFFGQGTRLTVV.

The rearrangement links TRBV25-1 to TRBJ1-3; D unclear. V dropped 3 bases and J dropped 2 bases, with 8 bases sitting between them. Germline V gives CDR1 MGHDK, CDR2 SYGVNS. The CDR3 has 14 residues. CDR3 amino acids: CASSESGPGNTIYF. The CDR3 region has the DNA TGTGCCAGCAGTGAGTCTGGGCCTGGAAACACCATATATTTT.

The chain couples TRBV5-1 to TRBJ2-7; 8 nucleotides line up with TRBD1. The CDR3 runs to 14 residues. Germline V gives CDR1 SGHRS, CDR2 YFSETQ. The junction had 3 bases not matched to a gene; V was cut back by 2 bases and J by 2 bases. The CDR3 sequence: CASSFDRGAYEQYF. The CDR3 DNA sequence: TGCGCCAGCAGCTTTGACAGGGGCGCCTACGAGCAGTACTTC.

The J gene is TRBJ1-4, the V gene TRBV19; no clear D. This CDR3 is 15 amino acids long. The germline CDR1 and CDR2 sequences are LNHDA and SQIVND (reference sequence). Trimming pared 10 bases from V and 8 bases from J, leaving 23 bases between. CDR3 sequence (DNA): TGTGCCACCAACGGCGTAGGGTCCCCCGCCGAAAAACTGTTTTTT. Amino acid sequence: CATNGVGSPAEKLFF. Drawing the rest from reference TRBV19 and TRBJ1-4, the complete variable domain is DGGITQSPKYLFRKEGQNVTLSCEQNLNHDAMYWYRQDPGQGLRLIYYSQIVNDFQKGDIAEGYSVSREKKESFPLTVTSAQKNPTAFYLCATNGVGSPAEKLFFGSGTQLSVL.

The chain uses TRBV5-8 and TRBJ1-2; 7 bases line up with TRBD1. Germline values: CDR1 SGHTS, CDR2 YDEGEE. The CDR3 loop spans 14 amino acids. V dropped 0 bases and J dropped 4; count of bases not matched to a gene: 3. CDR3 DNA: TGTGCCAGCAGCTTGGGGGGACAGCTCTATGGCTACACCTTC. It is translated as CASSLGGQLYGYTF.

The chain joins TRBV2 to TRBJ1-5; D might be TRBD1 (5 bases). V was shortened by 7 bases and J by 6 bases, with 13 bases between the two germline ends. CDR1 is SNHLY and CDR2 is FYNNEI in the germline V gene. The CDR3 runs 13 residues. CDR3 amino acids: CASTGRKGQPQHF. The CDR3 coding sequence is TGTGCCAGCACAGGGAGAAAGGGTCAGCCCCAGCATTTT. Full variable domain (rest looked up from reference TRBV2 and TRBJ1-5): EPEVTQTPSHQVTQMGQEVILRCVPISNHLYFYWYRQILGQKVEFLVSFYNNEISEKSEIFDDQFSVERPDGSNFTLKIRSTKLEDSAMYFCASTGRKGQPQHFGDGTRLSIL.

This rearrangement joins TRBV29-1 to TRBJ2-6; maybe TRBD1 (5 bases). Germline V lookup: CDR1 SQVTM, CDR2 ANQGSEA. The CDR3 covers 13 residues. V lost 5 bases, J lost 1 base, and 6 bases lay in between. The CDR3 loop is CSVRTSGANVLTF. The CDR3 DNA reads as TGCAGCGTTAGGACATCTGGGGCCAACGTCCTGACTTTC.

This sequence joins TRBV29-1 and TRBJ2-4, with 9 bases that match TRBD1. J gave up 7 bases and V 7 bases, and 5 bases lay outside the gene matches. CDR3 length equals 12 residues. The germline V gene encodes CDR1 SQVTM and CDR2 ANQGSEA. The CDR3 is CSARTGENIQYF. The DNA for the CDR3 is TGCAGCGCTCGGACAGGGGAGAACATTCAGTACTTC.

The chain has TRBV20-1 and TRBJ2-5; maybe TRBD2 (6 bases). Trimming took off 5 bases at V and 3 bases at J, with 7 bases between the two ends. This CDR3 spans 11 amino acids. Germline lookup yields CDR1 DFQATT and CDR2 SNEGSKA (reference sequence). Here the CDR3 reads CSAWGEETQYF. In nucleotides, the CDR3 is TGCAGTGCTTGGGGGGAAGAGACCCAGTACTTC.

The chain employs TRBV30 and TRBJ1-2; D is possibly TRBD1 (5 bases). The length of the CDR3 is 16 residues. Trimming cost V 0 bases and J 2 bases, with 16 bases left between them. Germline V gene data show CDR1 as GTSNPN and CDR2 as SVGIG (reference sequence). Here the CDR3 DNA reads TGTGCCTGGAGTGTACTGGAAGGGGCCCTAAACTATGGCTACACCTTC. Translating it yields CAWSVLEGALNYGYTF.

The sample holds one count of this clone. The V call is TRBV4-1, the J call TRBJ1-6; possible D gene TRBD1, 5 bases. CDR3 length: 17 amino acids. V was cut by 0 bases and J by 4 bases, with 13 bases left in between. Germline CDR1 MGHRA, CDR2 YSYEKL. CDR3 region: CASSQDQPGGYNSPLHF. DNA of the CDR3: TGCGCCAGCAGCCAAGATCAGCCCGGGGGGTATAATTCACCCCTCCACTTT.